The T cell receptor (beta chain) described here comes from a study of T-cell memory formation after mild COVID-19. Study outcomes and limitations: Day 15 to 85 contractors were CD4/CD8 balanced; later expanders leaned CD4+. Largely, contracting CD4+ clones fell within CM and EM, and contracting CD8+ clones within EMRA. Cross-reactive memory appears to have joined, as suggested by some responding clones showing up in pre-infection memory.

The length of the CDR3 is 13 residues. CDR1 SQVTM and CDR2 ANQGSEA come from the germline V gene. V lost 6 bases and J 2 bases, leaving 13 bases between the germline ends. There are a few counts of this clonotype. Antigen specificity is unknown. TCR alpha and TCR beta cDNA libraries carrying sample barcodes and UMIs came from 5'RACE with constant-segment primers. TCRdb re-analysed the 5' RACE reads in MiXCR, keeping a single row per CDR3 protein. The sample comprises about 250,000 distinct CDR3 sequences, approximately 15% of which are singletons, and 2.1% rests with the top ten. Sequencing input: PBMCs or a T cell subset sorted from them (not recorded which). The sequence came from an adult woman who had mild COVID-19 (a few samples of this study predate the infection). Cell type and time point are not known. The chain uses TRBV29-1 and TRBJ1-2, with a tentative D call TRBD1 (5 bases). The CDR3 nucleotides are TGCAGCGTACACTCAGGGTCCAACTATGGCTACACCTTC. Its protein product is CSVHSGSNYGYTF.